Presented here are 31 T cell receptor beta chains from one specimen sequenced in a study of blood T cell repertoires in COVID-19. Only in-frame clones appear in the TCRdb table, and some are missing; sequencing was by immunoSEQ multiplex PCR. The table records 200,000 to 250,000 clones, 80% to 90% of them present only once. The sample comprised peripheral blood. The receptor source for this set is a man at least 80 years old with acute or convalescent COVID-19.

Points on this clone: The junction departs from germline at one end; a sequencing error may be responsible. The rearrangement links TRBV10-3 to TRBJ2-3; D may be TRBD2 (6 bases). The germline V gene has CDR1 ENHRY and CDR2 SYGVKD. The CDR3 extends over 17 amino acids. The CDR3 nucleotides read TGTGCCAGCAGTGATGGAGGGGTGGGACCAAAGCCAGATACGCAGTATTTT. It is translated as CASSDGGVGPKPDTQYF.

This clone is a singleton in its sample. The gene calls are TRBV3-1 (or the pseudogene TRBV3-2) and TRBJ2-1; TRBD1 matches at 8 bases. Trimming took 8 bases from V and 7 from J; bases not matched to a gene: 10. Germline assignment: CDR1 LGHDT and CDR2 YNNKEL (reference sequence). The CDR3 spans 14 residues. CDR3 bases: TGTGCCAGCGCATACGCAGGGGGCGTAAATGAGCAGTTCTTC. Its protein product is CASAYAGGVNEQFF.

This clone was found once. This chain connects TRBV3-1 (or the pseudogene TRBV3-2) to TRBJ1-1; no clear D gene. Germline CDR1 is LGHDT and CDR2 is YNNKEL (reference sequence). CDR3 size: 14 residues. Deletions cut 1 base from V and 1 base from J, with 7 bases between. The CDR3 reads CASSQAPENTEAFF. The CDR3 region has the DNA TGTGCCAGCAGCCAAGCCCCAGAGAACACTGAAGCTTTCTTT.

This clone was seen a single time. This chain joins TRBV3-1 (or the pseudogene TRBV3-2) and TRBJ1-1; no clear D. CDR3 length: 14 amino acids. Looked up from germline, CDR1 is LGHDT and CDR2 is YNNKEL (reference sequence). V was cut by 1 base and J by 2 bases, with 8 bases left in between. CDR3 residues: CASSQGSINTEAFF. The CDR3 DNA reads as TGTGCCAGCAGCCAAGGCAGTATAAACACTGAAGCTTTCTTT.

This chain joins TRBV30 and TRBJ1-6; TRBD1 might be the D (5 bases). The CDR3 covers 13 residues. The V gene lost 0 bases and the J gene lost 11 bases, with 11 bases spanning the gap. The germline CDR1 and CDR2 sequences are GTSNPN and SVGIG (reference sequence). CDR3 sequence: CAWSVKGLAPLHF. CDR3 coding DNA: TGTGCCTGGAGTGTAAAGGGGCTGGCACCCCTCCACTTT. Using reference TRBV30 and TRBJ1-6 for the parts outside the CDR3, the full variable domain is SQTIHQWPATLVQPVGSPLSLECTVEGTSNPNLYWYRQAAGRGLQLLFYSVGIGQISSEVPQNLSASRPQDRQFILSSKKLLLSDSGFYLCAWSVKGLAPLHFGNGTRLTVT.

A single count supports this clone. DNA of the CDR3: TGTGCCAGCTCCAAAGATACGCAGTATTTT. Protein: CASSKDTQYF. The chain is built from TRBV13 and TRBJ2-3; D call uncertain. The germline CDR1 and CDR2 sequences are PRHDT and FYEKMQ (reference sequence). The CDR3 spans 10 residues. Trimming took off 8 bases at V and 5 bases at J, with 5 bases between the two ends. The complete variable domain, with remaining parts taken from reference TRBV13 and TRBJ2-3, reads AAGVIQSPRHLIKEKRETATLKCYPIPRHDTVYWYQQGPGQDPQFLISFYEKMQSDKGSIPDRFSAQQFSDYHSELNMSSLELGDSALYFCASSKDTQYFGPGTRLTVL.

V is TRBV27 and J is TRBJ1-2, with 8 bases lining up with TRBD1. CDR3 length: 15 residues. Germline-derived CDR1 and CDR2 are MNHEY and SMNVEV (reference sequence). Trimming at V came to 5 bases and at J to 2 bases, leaving 7 bases not matched to a gene. The CDR3 protein is CASSKSGTGNYGYTF. The DNA of the CDR3 is TGTGCCAGCAGTAAATCCGGGACAGGAAACTATGGCTACACCTTC.

V and J are TRBV19 and TRBJ2-6; 11 nucleotides line up with TRBD1. The CDR3 spans 17 residues. V shed 6 bases, J shed 4 bases, and the junction held 8 bases outside the gene matches. CDR1 and CDR2 from the germline V gene are LNHDA and SQIVND (reference sequence). Here the CDR3 DNA reads TGTGCCAGTAGACCCGGGACAGGGGGTGCCGGGGCCAACGTCCTGACTTTC. Its translation: CASRPGTGGAGANVLTF.

The chain has TRBV7-9 and TRBJ1-3; D is possibly TRBD1 (5 bases). Germline CDR1 is SEHNR and CDR2 is FQNEAQ (reference sequence). This CDR3 contains 14 residues. V lost 0 bases and J 2 bases, leaving 5 bases between the germline ends. CDR3 bases: TGTGCCAGCAGCTTAGCAGGGGCTGGAAACACCATATATTTT. This codes for CASSLAGAGNTIYF.

This rearrangement joins TRBV3-1 (or the pseudogene TRBV3-2) to TRBJ2-1, with D uncertain. V lost 2 bases to trimming and J lost 6 bases, with 8 bases between them. CDR3 size: 13 residues. Per germline, CDR1 LGHDT and CDR2 YNNKEL (reference sequence). CDR3 nucleotide sequence: TGTGCCAGCAGCCAAAACAGATTCAATGAGCAGTTCTTC. It encodes CASSQNRFNEQFF.

The chain uses TRBV6-5 and TRBJ1-5; no clear D. V lost 4 bases and J 7 bases, leaving 11 bases between the germline ends. The CDR3 length is 13 residues. Germline CDR1 MNHEY, CDR2 SVGAGI. CDR3 loop: CASSSILGQPQHF. CDR3 sequence (DNA): TGTGCCAGCAGTTCTATCCTCGGGCAGCCCCAGCATTTT.

The chain links TRBV27 to TRBJ2-6; D call uncertain. Germline-derived CDR1 and CDR2 are MNHEY and SMNVEV (reference sequence). The CDR3 runs to 14 residues. V lost 5 bases, J lost 0 bases, and 5 bases lay in between. In DNA, the CDR3 is TGTGCCAGCAGTGCCAGCTCTGGGGCCAACGTCCTGACTTTC. This translates into CASSASSGANVLTF.

CDR3 coding DNA: TGTGCCAGCAGCTTAGGAGCCCTCAATCAGCCCCAGCATTTT. It yields the protein CASSLGALNQPQHF. The gene calls are TRBV7-8 and TRBJ1-5; D is unclear. CDR1 is SGHVS, CDR2 FQNEAQ, per germline. V dropped 1 base and J dropped 3 bases, with 7 bases sitting between them. This CDR3 has 14 amino acids.

This chain connects TRBV5-1 to TRBJ2-2; 11 bases map to TRBD1. This CDR3 has 15 residues. Germline V lookup: CDR1 SGHRS, CDR2 YFSETQ. Trimming cost V 7 bases and J 4 bases; bases outside gene matches: 6. CDR3 nucleotide sequence: TGCGCCAGCGAAGGACAGGGGGCGGCCACCGGGGAGCTGTTTTTT. This sequence encodes CASEGQGAATGELFF.

This chain connects TRBV27 to TRBJ2-7, with TRBD2 matching 8 bases. The germline CDR1 and CDR2 sequences are MNHEY and SMNVEV (reference sequence). The CDR3 runs 14 residues. Trimming cost V 5 bases and J 2 bases; bases outside gene matches: 5. The CDR3 bases are TGTGCCAGCAGTCTGGCGGGGGGACCCTACGAGCAGTACTTC. Encoded protein: CASSLAGGPYEQYF.

J is TRBJ2-7 and V is TRBV10-3, with 7 bases lining up with TRBD2. Germline CDR1 and CDR2: ENHRY and SYGVKD. The CDR3 contains 14 residues. Trimming removed 3 bases from V and 2 bases from J; junction bases left unmatched: 4. The CDR3 sequence is CAISDAGVPYEQYF. CDR3 DNA: TGTGCCATCAGTGATGCGGGAGTCCCCTACGAGCAGTACTTC.

The V gene is TRBV7-9, the J gene TRBJ2-3; 8 positions match TRBD1. CDR1 and CDR2 (germline): SEHNR, FQNEAQ (reference sequence). The V gene end was trimmed by 1 base and the J gene end by 4 bases; junction bases not matched to a gene: 4. CDR3 length equals 15 residues. The CDR3 reads CASSLEGQESDTQYF. For the CDR3, the DNA is TGTGCCAGCAGCTTAGAGGGACAGGAATCAGATACGCAGTATTTT.

The chain couples TRBV7-9 to TRBJ2-5; the match to TRBD2 covers 8 bases. Germline CDR1 is SEHNR and CDR2 is FQNEAQ (reference sequence). The ends lost 1 base at V and 4 bases at J; junction bases unmatched: 2. This CDR3 has 14 amino acids. CDR3 loop: CASSLGGGRETQYF. The CDR3 DNA reads TGTGCCAGCAGCTTAGGCGGGGGGCGAGAGACCCAGTACTTC.

The CDR3 loop is CASSLTWQAYEQYV. CDR3 DNA sequence: TGTGCCAGCAGCCTAACCTGGCAGGCCTACGAGCAGTACGTC. The V gene is TRBV7-2, the J gene TRBJ2-7; D is ambiguous. V lost 5 bases and J 2 bases, leaving 13 bases between the germline ends. This CDR3 spans 14 amino acids. Germline CDR1 and CDR2: SGHTA and FQGNSA.

The chain carries TRBV6-5 and TRBJ2-1; 14 positions match TRBD2. Germline V gene data show CDR1 as MNHEY and CDR2 as SVGAGI. The CDR3 covers 15 residues. The V segment lost 10 bases and the J segment 4 bases; nucleotides outside the gene matches: 6. CDR3 in amino acids: CATMGLAGAYNEQFF. CDR3 DNA: TGTGCCACCATGGGACTAGCGGGAGCTTACAATGAGCAGTTCTTC.

V gene TRBV6-6 combines with J gene TRBJ2-1; weak D call: TRBD2 (5 bases). Trimming cost V 1 base and J 9 bases, with 7 bases left between them. Germline lookup yields CDR1 MNHNY and CDR2 SVGAGI (reference sequence). The CDR3 spans 12 residues. CDR3 bases: TGTGCCAGCAGTTACTGGGGAGCTGAGCAGTTCTTC. Residues: CASSYWGAEQFF.

The J gene is TRBJ2-5, the V gene TRBV24-1; 12 positions agree with TRBD2. The trim removed 2 bases at V and 2 bases at J, leaving 2 bases unmatched. The CDR3 consists of 16 residues. From germline, CDR1 is KGHDR and CDR2 SFDVKD. CDR3 nucleotides: TGTGCCACCAGTGATTACACTAGCGGGGGGCAAGAGACCCAGTACTTC. It encodes CATSDYTSGGQETQYF.

The chain employs TRBV6-1 and TRBJ2-5, with D tentatively TRBD2 (7 bases). Trimming stripped 2 bases from V and 1 base from J, with 14 bases between. This CDR3 has 16 residues. Germline values: CDR1 MNHNS, CDR2 SASEGT. The DNA of the CDR3 is TGTGCCAGCAGTGAATGGGGGGGCCTGATCCAAGAGACCCAGTACTTC. Protein: CASSEWGGLIQETQYF.

The rearrangement joins TRBV11-2 to TRBJ1-1; a weak D match, TRBD1 (5 bases). Trimming shortened V by 4 bases and J by 5 bases, and 11 bases separated the two germline ends. The CDR3 extends over 13 amino acids. CDR1 and CDR2 (germline): SGHAT, FQNNGV. The CDR3: CASSSGGRTEAFF. CDR3 bases: TGTGCCAGCAGCTCTGGGGGGAGAACTGAAGCTTTCTTT.

This clone was counted a single time. V gene TRBV27 combines with J gene TRBJ2-7, with a tentative D call TRBD2 (5 bases). The CDR3 runs 14 residues. The germline V gene has CDR1 MNHEY and CDR2 SMNVEV (reference sequence). Trimming left V 5 bases short and J 0 bases short, with 11 bases between. The CDR3 here is CASSLGLISYEQYF. DNA of the CDR3: TGTGCCAGCAGTCTCGGACTCATCTCCTACGAGCAGTACTTC.

The chain carries TRBV6-2 or TRBV6-3 and TRBJ2-6; TRBD2 aligns across 8 bases. Losses at the gene ends were 5 bases for V and 0 bases for J; bases not matched to a gene: 9. CDR1 is MNHEY, CDR2 SVGEGT, per germline. The CDR3 consists of 18 residues. CDR3 residues: CASSPLAGSTSGANVLTF. The CDR3 DNA reads as TGTGCCAGCAGTCCGCTAGCGGGCTCTACCTCTGGGGCCAACGTCCTGACTTTC.

The chain has TRBV4-1 and TRBJ2-2; tentatively, D is TRBD1 (6 bases). The V gene lost 5 bases and the J gene lost 0 bases, with 10 bases spanning the gap. The V gene's germline CDR1 is MGHRA and CDR2 YSYEKL. The CDR3 has 15 amino acids. CDR3 sequence: CASSTRQANTGELFF. The CDR3 nucleotides are TGCGCCAGCAGCACACGACAGGCGAACACCGGGGAGCTGTTTTTT.

The V gene is TRBV7-6, the J gene TRBJ2-3; 7 bases align to TRBD1. This CDR3 contains 16 residues. Trimming cost V 2 bases and J 0 bases; bases outside gene matches: 5. Germline V gives CDR1 SGHVS, CDR2 FNYEAQ. Here the CDR3 DNA reads TGTGCCAGCAGCTTAAGGGGGCTCACTAGCACAGATACGCAGTATTTT. As protein: CASSLRGLTSTDTQYF.

The CDR3 spells CATSEPGLAGGREQFF. The CDR3 DNA reads TGTGCCACCAGTGAACCCGGACTAGCGGGAGGAAGAGAGCAGTTCTTC. The chain joins TRBV24-1 to TRBJ2-1, with 14 bases lining up with TRBD2. Germline CDR1 and CDR2: KGHDR and SFDVKD. This CDR3 is built from 16 residues. With 4 bases clipped from V and 10 bases from J, the junction kept 8 bases outside the gene matches.

The chain carries TRBV6-4 and TRBJ2-7, with 8 bases aligning to TRBD1. The CDR3 length is 13 residues. Per germline, CDR1 MRHNA and CDR2 SNTAGT. V was pared by 6 bases and J by 1 base, with 2 bases of the junction left unmatched. The CDR3 loop reads CASRRQGSYEQYV. CDR3 bases: TGTGCCAGCAGGAGACAGGGGTCCTACGAGCAGTACGTC.

This clone was observed a single time. V is TRBV28 and J is TRBJ1-5; 9 bases match TRBD1. Per the germline V gene, CDR1 is MDHEN and CDR2 is SYDVKM. Trimming at V came to 5 bases and at J to 0 bases, leaving 11 bases not matched to a gene. The CDR3 totals 18 residues. The DNA for the CDR3 is TGTGCCAGCAGTCTAGTACAGGGGGCCTCACTTAGCAATCAGCCCCAGCATTTT. Protein product: CASSLVQGASLSNQPQHF.